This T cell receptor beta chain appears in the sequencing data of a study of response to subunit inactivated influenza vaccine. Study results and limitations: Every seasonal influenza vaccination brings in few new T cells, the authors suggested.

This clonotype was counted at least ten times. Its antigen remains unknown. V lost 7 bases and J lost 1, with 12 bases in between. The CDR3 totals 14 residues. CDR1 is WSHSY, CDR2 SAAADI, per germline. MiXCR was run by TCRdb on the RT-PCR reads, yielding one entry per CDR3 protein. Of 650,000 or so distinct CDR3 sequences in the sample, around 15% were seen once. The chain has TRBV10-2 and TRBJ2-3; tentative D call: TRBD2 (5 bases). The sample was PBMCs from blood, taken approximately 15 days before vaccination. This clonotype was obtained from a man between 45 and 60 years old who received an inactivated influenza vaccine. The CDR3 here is CASTRDARTDTQYF. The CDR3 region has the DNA TGCGCCAGCACCCGGGATGCTCGCACAGATACGCAGTATTTT.